These 4 T cell receptor beta chains came from one sample sequenced in a study of read filtering for tumor transcriptome and immune sequencing. This library used roughly 400 ng RNA and molecular barcoded adaptors spanning alpha/delta and beta/gamma chains. TCRdb called the reads again in MiXCR, with one record for every CDR3 protein. Among approximately 150,000 distinct CDR3 sequences listed, 13% were seen once. Sequenced sample: a population of CD138-negative cells sorted from bone marrow. The origin of the receptors is a donor aged 40 or older with multiple myeloma.

This clonotype came up many times. CDR3 in amino acids: CASSQVGGGGGGQFF. CDR3 in DNA: TGTGCCAGCAGTCAGGTCGGCGGAGGGGGGGGTGGGCAGTTCTTC. This chain links TRBV6-5 with TRBJ2-1; TRBD2 might be the D (7 bases). Between the trimmed V and J ends, which lost 5 bases and 12 bases, there was a span of 23 bases. In germline, CDR1 is MNHEY, CDR2 SVGAGI. This CDR3 comprises 15 residues.

This clonotype was found many times. This chain connects TRBV5-1 to TRBJ2-7; 11 positions agree with TRBD2. The CDR3 consists of 13 residues. The germline CDR1 and CDR2 sequences are SGHRS and YFSETQ. V was clipped by 0 bases and J by 7 bases; unmatched bases: 0. The CDR3 DNA is TGCGCCAGCAGCTTGGGGACTAGCGGGGAGCAGTACTTC. Protein sequence: CASSLGTSGEQYF.

This clonotype was detected a few times. The chain has TRBV2 and TRBJ1-5, with D perhaps matching TRBD1 (6 bases). V was clipped by 7 bases and J by 4 bases, with 14 bases between them. This CDR3 has 14 residues. In germline, CDR1 is SNHLY, CDR2 FYNNEI. The CDR3 region is CASNRQARNQPQHF. The CDR3 region has the DNA TGTGCCAGCAATAGACAGGCTCGAAATCAGCCCCAGCATTTT.

This clonotype was observed a few times. The J gene is TRBJ2-2, the V gene TRBV11-2; D gene uncertain. CDR1 and CDR2 (germline): SGHAT, FQNNGV. V lost 6 bases, J lost 2 bases, and 7 bases lay in between. The CDR3 has 13 residues. DNA of the CDR3: TGTGCCAGCAGTACTATAAACACCGGGGAGCTGTTTTTT. It yields the protein CASSTINTGELFF.